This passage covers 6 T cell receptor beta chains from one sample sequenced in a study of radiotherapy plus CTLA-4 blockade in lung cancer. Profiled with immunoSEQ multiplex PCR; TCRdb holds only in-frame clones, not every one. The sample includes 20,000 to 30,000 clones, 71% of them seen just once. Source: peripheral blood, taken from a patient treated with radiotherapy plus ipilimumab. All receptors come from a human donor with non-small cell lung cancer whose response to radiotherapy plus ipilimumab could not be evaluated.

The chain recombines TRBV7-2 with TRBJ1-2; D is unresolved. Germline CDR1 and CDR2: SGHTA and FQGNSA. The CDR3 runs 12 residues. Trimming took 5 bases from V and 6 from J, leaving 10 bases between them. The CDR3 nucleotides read TGTGCCAGCAGCACCTCCCGGGATGGCTACACCTTC. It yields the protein CASSTSRDGYTF.

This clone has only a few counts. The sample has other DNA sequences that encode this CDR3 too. The CDR3: CASSGQGAYEQYF. CDR3 sequence (DNA): TGTGCCAGCAGCGGACAGGGGGCCTACGAGCAGTACTTC. The V and J genes are TRBV9 and TRBJ2-7; 9 bases match TRBD1. The V segment lost 3 bases and the J segment 2 bases; nucleotides outside the gene matches: 0. Germline values: CDR1 SGDLS, CDR2 YYNGEE. The CDR3 length is 13 residues.

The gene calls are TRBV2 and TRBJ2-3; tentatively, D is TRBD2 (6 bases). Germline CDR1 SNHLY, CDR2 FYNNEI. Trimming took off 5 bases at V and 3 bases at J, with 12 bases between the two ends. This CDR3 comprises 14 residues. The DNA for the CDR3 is TGTGCCAGCAGTATTGGTCTAGCGACAGATACGCAGTATTTT. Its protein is CASSIGLATDTQYF. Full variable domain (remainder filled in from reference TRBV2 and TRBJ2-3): EPEVTQTPSHQVTQMGQEVILRCVPISNHLYFYWYRQILGQKVEFLVSFYNNEISEKSEIFDDQFSVERPDGSNFTLKIRSTKLEDSAMYFCASSIGLATDTQYFGPGTRLTVL.

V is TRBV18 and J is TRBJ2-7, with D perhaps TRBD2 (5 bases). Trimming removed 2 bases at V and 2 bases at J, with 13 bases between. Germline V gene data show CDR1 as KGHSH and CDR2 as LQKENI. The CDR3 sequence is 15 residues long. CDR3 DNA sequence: TGTGCCAGCTCACCAGGGTCTAGCCAAACCTACGAGCAGTACTTC. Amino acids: CASSPGSSQTYEQYF.

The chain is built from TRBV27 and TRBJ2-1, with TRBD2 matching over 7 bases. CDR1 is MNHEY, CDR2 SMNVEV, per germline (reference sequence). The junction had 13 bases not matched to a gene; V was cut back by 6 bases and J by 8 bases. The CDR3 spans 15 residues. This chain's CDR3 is CASRLAGGGFHEQFF. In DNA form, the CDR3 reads TGTGCCAGCAGATTAGCGGGTGGCGGATTCCATGAGCAGTTCTTC.

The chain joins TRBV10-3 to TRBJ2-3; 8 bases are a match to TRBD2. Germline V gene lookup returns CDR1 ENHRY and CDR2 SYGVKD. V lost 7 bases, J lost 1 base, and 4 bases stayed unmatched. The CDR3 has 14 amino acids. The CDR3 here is CAIKEAGGTDTQYF. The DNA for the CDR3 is TGTGCCATCAAAGAAGCGGGAGGCACAGATACGCAGTATTTT.